This passage covers 29 T cell receptor beta chains from one sample sequenced in a study of OX40 agonist ivuxolimab in advanced cancers. Profiling relied on immunoSEQ multiplex PCR, and the TCRdb table lists in-frame clones only, not all of them. Counted here are about 35,000 clones, about 84% occurring once; the ten biggest clones make up over 15%. This sample comprised CD4+ or CD8+ T cells sorted from blood, obtained in a trial of the OX40 agonist ivuxolimab. The receptors shown here come from an adult with an advanced solid tumor such as melanoma, head and neck, liver or kidney cancer.

CDR3 in amino acids: CATSREGQIYEQYF. The CDR3 DNA reads TGTGCCACCAGCAGAGAGGGACAGATCTACGAGCAGTACTTC. The chain employs TRBV15 and TRBJ2-5; 7 nucleotides align to TRBD1. The J call may be in error: the DNA end matches TRBJ2-7 better. This CDR3 has 14 amino acids. The germline CDR1 and CDR2 sequences are LNHNV and YYDKDF (reference sequence).

This clone was seen a single time. The V gene is TRBV10-1, the J gene TRBJ2-7; the D is unclear. Per the germline V gene, CDR1 is WNHNN and CDR2 is SYGVQD (reference sequence). V was cut by 2 bases and J by 6 bases, with 8 bases left in between. CDR3 length: 12 residues. The CDR3 nucleotides are TGCGCCAGCAGTGAGAGTAATGGCGAGCAGTACTTC. Its translation is CASSESNGEQYF.

CDR3 nucleotide sequence: TGTGCCAGCAGGGAAGAGGGCTATGGCTACACCTTC. Its protein is CASREEGYGYTF. The V and J genes are TRBV7-9 and TRBJ1-2; D remains unclear. V lost 6 bases, J lost 4 bases, and 9 bases lay in between. Per germline, CDR1 SEHNR and CDR2 FQNEAQ (reference sequence). The CDR3 sequence is 12 residues long.

The V gene is TRBV28, the J gene TRBJ1-2, with D hard to call. Germline CDR1 and CDR2: MDHEN and SYDVKM. V shed 2 bases and J shed 1 base, with 14 bases lying between them. The CDR3 totals 16 residues. The CDR3 DNA reads TGTGCCAGCAGTTTAGTGGGCGCATCCTATAACTATGGCTACACCTTC. This gives the protein CASSLVGASYNYGYTF.

V is TRBV7-9 and J is TRBJ1-1; no clear D. Trimming took off 6 bases at V and 0 bases at J, with 17 bases between the two ends. The CDR3 contains 16 residues. Per germline, CDR1 SEHNR and CDR2 FQNEAQ (reference sequence). CDR3 protein: CASRPIGPGLNTEAFF. CDR3 DNA sequence: TGTGCCAGCAGGCCAATCGGTCCAGGATTGAACACTGAAGCTTTCTTT.

The gene calls are TRBV5-4 and TRBJ2-7; no clear D gene. Germline-derived CDR1 and CDR2 are SGHNT and YYREEE (reference sequence). Trimming stripped 1 base from V and 3 bases from J, with 2 bases between. The CDR3 covers 11 residues. The CDR3 DNA sequence: TGTGCCAGCAGCTTGAACTACGAGCAGTACTTC. As protein: CASSLNYEQYF.

The CDR3 region has the DNA TGTGCCAGCAGTTTGAGCAGTACCCACGAGCAGTACTTC. Translation gives CASSLSSTHEQYF. The rearrangement links TRBV27 to TRBJ2-7; no firm D call. Between the trimmed V and J ends, which lost 3 bases and 5 bases, there was a span of 11 bases. CDR3 length: 13 amino acids. CDR1 MNHEY and CDR2 SMNVEV come from the germline V gene (reference sequence).

This clone was detected a few times. The V call is TRBV5-5, the J call TRBJ2-1, with D uncertain. This CDR3 comprises 13 residues. Per the germline V gene, CDR1 is SGHKS and CDR2 is YYEKEE (reference sequence). V dropped 2 bases and J dropped 4 bases, with 7 bases sitting between them. The CDR3: CASSLESYNEQFF. The CDR3 nucleotides read TGTGCCAGCAGCTTAGAATCATACAATGAGCAGTTCTTC.

The chain carries TRBV28 and TRBJ1-5, with D perhaps matching TRBD1 (6 bases). The germline V gene encodes CDR1 MDHEN and CDR2 SYDVKM. Trimming removed 2 bases at V and 4 bases at J, with 12 bases between. This CDR3 region has 15 residues. The CDR3 DNA sequence: TGTGCCAGCAGTTTACCGGGACACCTAAATCAGCCCCAGCATTTT. Its translation is CASSLPGHLNQPQHF. Full variable domain (rest looked up from reference TRBV28 and TRBJ1-5): DVKVTQSSRYLVKRTGEKVFLECVQDMDHENMFWYRQDPGLGLRLIYFSYDVKMKEKGDIPEGYSVSREKKERFSLILESASTNQTSMYLCASSLPGHLNQPQHFGDGTRLSIL.

The J gene is TRBJ1-5, the V gene TRBV29-1, with 8 bases that match TRBD1. V was clipped by 7 bases and J by 6 bases; unmatched bases: 8. Germline V gene lookup returns CDR1 SQVTM and CDR2 ANQGSEA. The CDR3 loop spans 13 amino acids. Here the CDR3 DNA reads TGCAGCGGGGGGGCAGGGGGCGGTCAGCCCCAGCATTTT. Translating it yields CSGGAGGGQPQHF. Variable domain in full (rest from reference TRBV29-1 and TRBJ1-5): SAVISQKPSRDICQRGTSLTIQCQVDSQVTMMFWYRQQPGQSLTLIATANQGSEATYESGFVIDKFPISRPNLTFSTLTVSNMSPEDSSIYLCSGGAGGGQPQHFGDGTRLSIL.

The rearrangement joins TRBV2 to TRBJ2-1; D is uncertain. CDR3 length equals 12 residues. Germline lookup yields CDR1 SNHLY and CDR2 FYNNEI. Trimming left V 4 bases short and J 4 bases short, with 5 bases between. The CDR3 loop reads CASSVRYNEQFF. In nucleotides, the CDR3 is TGTGCCAGCAGTGTACGGTACAATGAGCAGTTCTTC.

The J gene is TRBJ1-1, the V gene TRBV19; TRBD1 agrees at 7 bases. Germline values: CDR1 LNHDA, CDR2 SQIVND (reference sequence). With V trimmed by 5 bases and J by 0 bases, 12 bases remained unmatched. The CDR3 length is 17 residues. The CDR3 region is CASSPKVLGQLNTEAFF. For the CDR3, the DNA is TGTGCCAGTAGTCCAAAGGTTTTGGGACAGTTGAACACTGAAGCTTTCTTT.

This chain connects TRBV5-1 to TRBJ1-5; 8 bases fit TRBD1. This CDR3 region has 14 residues. Germline V gene data show CDR1 as SGHRS and CDR2 as YFSETQ. V lost 0 bases and J lost 8; bases outside the gene matches: 4. Here the CDR3 reads CASSLATGEEPQHF. The CDR3 DNA reads as TGCGCCAGCAGCTTGGCGACAGGGGAGGAGCCCCAGCATTTT.

This clone was counted between two and nine times. Different DNA sequences within this sample yield the same CDR3. CDR3 sequence reads: CASRIGQGPNYGYTF. CDR3 bases: TGTGCCAGCAGGATCGGACAGGGACCTAACTATGGCTACACCTTC. J is TRBJ1-2 and V is TRBV6-1; 8 bases are shared with TRBD1. The V gene's germline CDR1 is MNHNS and CDR2 SASEGT. The CDR3 extends over 15 amino acids. V gave up 6 bases and J gave up 0 bases; unmatched junction bases: 6.

CDR3 amino acids: CSVEGALGQGTHYGYTF. The CDR3 nucleotides read TGCAGCGTTGAAGGGGCTCTGGGACAGGGTACTCACTATGGCTACACCTTC. The V call is TRBV29-1, the J call TRBJ1-2; TRBD1 matches at 9 bases. Germline lookup yields CDR1 SQVTM and CDR2 ANQGSEA. With V trimmed by 1 base and J by 3 bases, 12 bases remained unmatched. The CDR3 has 17 residues.

This clone turned up a few times. This rearrangement joins TRBV2 to TRBJ2-7; D is tentatively TRBD1 or TRBD2 (5 bases each). Germline V gives CDR1 SNHLY, CDR2 FYNNEI. With 3 bases removed from V and 3 bases from J, the gap between germline ends came to 6 bases. CDR3 length: 12 amino acids. Here the CDR3 reads CASSDGGYEQYF. For the CDR3, the DNA is TGTGCCAGCAGTGATGGGGGCTACGAGCAGTACTTC. The entire variable domain, with the rest obtained from reference TRBV2 and TRBJ2-7, is as follows: EPEVTQTPSHQVTQMGQEVILRCVPISNHLYFYWYRQILGQKVEFLVSFYNNEISEKSEIFDDQFSVERPDGSNFTLKIRSTKLEDSAMYFCASSDGGYEQYFGPGTRLTVT.

The chain joins TRBV7-8 to TRBJ1-1, with a possible D match to TRBD1 (6 bases). CDR1 is SGHVS, CDR2 FQNEAQ, per germline. V was clipped by 4 bases and J by 1 base, with 10 bases between them. CDR3 length: 14 amino acids. The CDR3 region is CASSSRQANTEAFF. The CDR3 nucleotides are TGTGCCAGCAGCTCACGACAGGCGAACACTGAAGCTTTCTTT.

The chain has TRBV4-3 and TRBJ2-6; D is possibly TRBD2 (6 bases). The CDR3 contains 16 residues. The V end lost 4 bases, the J end lost 4 bases, and 14 bases lay between the germline ends. CDR1 and CDR2 from the germline V gene are LGHNA and YSLEER. The CDR3 reads CASSPQGGTGANVLTF. CDR3 DNA sequence: TGCGCCAGCAGCCCCCAAGGAGGGACCGGGGCCAACGTCCTGACTTTC.

This chain connects TRBV7-9 to TRBJ2-3; D gene ambiguous. Deletions cut 7 bases from V and 0 bases from J, with 14 bases between. Germline CDR1 reads SEHNR; CDR2 reads FQNEAQ (reference sequence). The CDR3 has 15 amino acids. Here the CDR3 reads CASNSPFFSTDTQYF. CDR3 nucleotide sequence: TGTGCCAGCAACTCCCCTTTTTTTAGCACAGATACGCAGTATTTT.

The V and J genes are TRBV11-2 and TRBJ2-7; D possibly corresponds to TRBD1 (5 bases). The CDR3 extends over 15 amino acids. Between the trimmed V and J ends, which lost 5 bases and 7 bases, there was a span of 21 bases. Per the germline V gene, CDR1 is SGHAT and CDR2 is FQNNGV. CDR3 residues: CASSPNPTGPREQYF. The CDR3 DNA follows: TGTGCCAGCAGCCCTAACCCCACAGGTCCCAGGGAGCAGTACTTC.

The gene calls are TRBV4-1 and TRBJ2-5; perhaps TRBD2 as D (6 bases). Trimming removed 4 bases at V and 2 bases at J, with 17 bases between. In germline, CDR1 is MGHRA, CDR2 YSYEKL. The CDR3 consists of 16 residues. The CDR3 is CASSLPPAGPQETQYF. The CDR3 bases are TGCGCCAGCAGCCTCCCCCCAGCGGGTCCTCAAGAGACCCAGTACTTC.

The chain has TRBV6-4 and TRBJ1-1; D ambiguous. This CDR3 comprises 17 residues. Germline V gene lookup returns CDR1 MRHNA and CDR2 SNTAGT. V was cut by 0 bases and J by 0 bases, with 14 bases left in between. This CDR3 is CASSDSFGPAVNTEAFF. The CDR3 DNA reads as TGTGCCAGCAGTGACTCCTTCGGGCCCGCGGTGAACACTGAAGCTTTCTTT.

The chain combines TRBV13 with TRBJ2-4; 14 nucleotides match TRBD2. This CDR3 has 17 amino acids. The germline gives CDR1 PRHDT, CDR2 FYEKMQ (reference sequence). The trim removed 6 bases at V and 5 bases at J, leaving 9 bases unmatched. In nucleotides, the CDR3 is TGTGCCAGCAGTCCAACCGGACTAGCGGGGGGCCAAAACATTCAGTACTTC. Translation: CASSPTGLAGGQNIQYF.

The chain joins TRBV9 to TRBJ1-2; 7 bases map to TRBD1. CDR3 size: 15 residues. The J segment lost 4 bases and the V segment lost 4 bases, leaving 10 bases of the junction unmatched. Germline V gene data show CDR1 as SGDLS and CDR2 as YYNGEE. CDR3 in DNA: TGTGCCAGCAGCCCCCGACAGGGAAGAGGCTATGGCTACACCTTC. It specifies CASSPRQGRGYGYTF.

The chain combines TRBV11-1 with TRBJ2-5, with TRBD1 matching 9 bases. The last part of the DNA fits TRBJ2-7 better; the J call may be wrong. From germline, CDR1 is SGHAT and CDR2 FQDESV (reference sequence). The CDR3 length is 15 residues. The CDR3 reads CASSAPGQGFYEQYF. In DNA form, the CDR3 reads TGTGCCAGCAGCGCCCCGGGACAGGGTTTCTACGAGCAGTACTTC.

The V gene is TRBV2, the J gene TRBJ1-2; D is unresolved. Deletions cut 6 bases from V and 0 bases from J, with 8 bases between. The CDR3 has 13 residues. Germline loops: CDR1 SNHLY, CDR2 FYNNEI. CDR3 amino acids: CASRGVPNYGYTF. CDR3 bases: TGTGCCAGCAGGGGAGTACCTAACTATGGCTACACCTTC. Looking up the rest from reference TRBV2 and TRBJ1-2 gives the full variable domain: EPEVTQTPSHQVTQMGQEVILRCVPISNHLYFYWYRQILGQKVEFLVSFYNNEISEKSEIFDDQFSVERPDGSNFTLKIRSTKLEDSAMYFCASRGVPNYGYTFGSGTRLTVV.

The genes are TRBV27 and TRBJ2-7; 8 bases align to TRBD1. There are 13 residues in the CDR3. V lost 5 bases and J lost 5; bases outside the gene matches: 5. Germline CDR1 is MNHEY and CDR2 is SMNVEV (reference sequence). In DNA, the CDR3 is TGTGCCAGCAGTGTGGACAGGGTGAACGAGCAGTACTTC. It translates to CASSVDRVNEQYF.

This clone was observed a handful of times. The chain combines TRBV18 with TRBJ1-1; D may be TRBD1 (6 bases). This CDR3 spans 17 amino acids. CDR1 and CDR2 (germline): KGHSH, LQKENI. V lost 5 bases and J 2 bases, leaving 21 bases between the germline ends. The CDR3 nucleotides are TGTGCCAGCTCAACTTACGAAAGGGGGGGATCCAACACTGAAGCTTTCTTT. It codes for CASSTYERGGSNTEAFF.

The chain has TRBV19 and TRBJ2-2; tentative D call: TRBD1 (5 bases). This CDR3 has 16 amino acids. V lost 7 bases, J lost 3 bases, and 18 bases lay in between. Germline lookup yields CDR1 LNHDA and CDR2 SQIVND (reference sequence). The CDR3 here is CASTPGDSLYTGELFF. CDR3 sequence (DNA): TGTGCCAGTACCCCAGGCGACAGTTTGTACACCGGGGAGCTGTTTTTT.